Following are 26 T cell receptor beta chains from one sample sequenced in a study of cytomegalovirus exposure and HLA in healthy donors. Both 60 Vbeta primers and 13 Jbeta primers went into the PCR. Method: immunoSEQ multiplex PCR; TCRdb's copy keeps in-frame clones and lacks some. The data show some 120,000 clones, more than 65% seen once. What was sequenced was PBMCs. These receptors all come from a woman aged 55 to 70 in good health and CMV-seropositive.

CDR3: CASSLAVRSYEQYF. The CDR3 nucleotides read TGTGCCAGCAGCTTAGCGGTGCGGTCCTACGAGCAGTACTTC. The chain couples TRBV11-1 to TRBJ2-5; D remains unclear. Gene TRBJ2-7 matches the end of the DNA better, so the J call may be wrong. The CDR3 runs to 14 residues. Germline V gene sequence: CDR1 SGHAT, CDR2 FQDESV (reference sequence).

This clone was recorded once. The chain recombines TRBV11-2 with TRBJ2-7; maybe TRBD1 (6 bases). From germline, CDR1 is SGHAT and CDR2 FQNNGV. This CDR3 comprises 15 residues. V lost 4 bases and J 3 bases, leaving 16 bases between the germline ends. CDR3 sequence: CASSSLGGRNYEQYF. The CDR3 DNA reads as TGTGCCAGCAGCTCCCTAGGGGGACGGAACTACGAGCAGTACTTC.

This sequence joins TRBV6-6 and TRBJ2-1; D gene ambiguous. The CDR3 runs 11 residues. Looked up from germline, CDR1 is MNHNY and CDR2 is SVGAGI (reference sequence). The V end was cut by 3 bases, the J end by 7 bases, with 4 bases between. CDR3 sequence: CASSYRNEQFF. Here the CDR3 DNA reads TGTGCCAGCAGTTATCGGAATGAGCAGTTCTTC.

Here the CDR3 reads CASSLGTGGSSNEKLFF. CDR3 DNA: TGCGCCAGCAGCTTGGGGACAGGGGGCTCCTCTAATGAAAAACTGTTTTTT. V and J are TRBV5-1 and TRBJ1-4, with 11 bases lining up with TRBD1. V lost 0 bases and J lost 3; bases outside the gene matches: 4. CDR1 and CDR2 from the germline V gene are SGHRS and YFSETQ. The CDR3 is made up of 17 amino acids. The whole variable domain, remainder taken from reference TRBV5-1 and TRBJ1-4, is KAGVTQTPRYLIKTRGQQVTLSCSPISGHRSVSWYQQTPGQGLQFLFEYFSETQRNKGNFPGRFSGRQFSNSRSEMNVSTLELGDSALYLCASSLGTGGSSNEKLFFGSGTQLSVL.

This clone turned up a few times. The J gene is TRBJ1-2, the V gene TRBV6-1; no reliable D call. Trimming shortened V by 6 bases and J by 1 base, and 3 bases separated the two germline ends. The CDR3 runs 11 residues. Germline CDR1 reads MNHNS; CDR2 reads SASEGT. CDR3 residues: CASSHNYGYTF. The DNA for the CDR3 is TGTGCCAGCAGCCATAACTATGGCTACACCTTC.

The CDR3 sequence: CASSPRTTHEKLFF. CDR3 nucleotides: TGTGCCAGCAGTCCTCGGACAACCCATGAAAAACTGTTTTTT. The V call is TRBV27, the J call TRBJ1-4; perhaps TRBD1 as D (5 bases). Per the germline V gene, CDR1 is MNHEY and CDR2 is SMNVEV (reference sequence). V was cut by 5 bases and J by 6 bases, with 13 bases left in between. This CDR3 is 14 amino acids long.

The sample holds one count of this clone. V usage is TRBV29-1 and J usage is TRBJ2-2, with 8 bases aligning to TRBD2. V dropped 7 bases and J dropped 7; count of bases not matched to a gene: 2. The length of the CDR3 is 11 residues. The germline CDR1 and CDR2 sequences are SQVTM and ANQGSEA. The CDR3 nucleotides are TGCAGCGGGACTAGCTTCGGGGAGCTGTTTTTT. Translating it yields CSGTSFGELFF.

This chain links TRBV2 with TRBJ2-1; 7 nucleotides line up with TRBD2. J lost 7 bases, V lost 5 bases, and 11 bases had no gene match. This CDR3 is 15 amino acids long. CDR1 is SNHLY and CDR2 is FYNNEI in the germline V gene. DNA for the CDR3: TGTGCCAGCAGTACACTAACTAGCGTACAAAATGAGCAGTTCTTC. Translated: CASSTLTSVQNEQFF.

V is TRBV19 and J is TRBJ2-7; D possibly corresponds to TRBD1 (6 bases). V dropped 2 bases and J dropped 3 bases, with 11 bases sitting between them. Germline CDR1 LNHDA, CDR2 SQIVND (reference sequence). The CDR3 sequence is 14 residues long. The CDR3 spells CASSITRTDYEQYF. CDR3 nucleotides: TGTGCCAGTAGTATAACAAGGACAGACTACGAGCAGTACTTC.

The V call is TRBV6-5, the J call TRBJ1-1; the D gene is possibly TRBD1 (5 bases). Trimming removed 0 bases at V and 7 bases at J, with 15 bases between. The germline CDR1 and CDR2 sequences are MNHEY and SVGAGI. This CDR3 comprises 15 residues. The CDR3 sequence is CASSYSGEAGDEAFF. The CDR3 bases are TGTGCCAGCAGTTACTCGGGGGAAGCGGGTGATGAAGCTTTCTTT.

The chain uses TRBV19 and TRBJ1-3, with 7 nucleotides matching TRBD1. After removal of 4 bases from V and 3 bases from J, the junction contained 3 bases not matched to a gene. This CDR3 is 14 amino acids long. Germline V lookup: CDR1 LNHDA, CDR2 SQIVND (reference sequence). The CDR3 region has the DNA TGTGCCAGTAGTACTTACAGGGGTGGAAACACCATATATTTT. It encodes CASSTYRGGNTIYF.

This rearrangement joins TRBV11-3 to TRBJ2-1; TRBD2 matches at 9 bases. CDR1 is SGHNT, CDR2 YENEEA, per germline. Trimming at V came to 2 bases and at J to 2 bases, leaving 7 bases not matched to a gene. The CDR3 consists of 17 residues. The CDR3 DNA sequence: TGTGCCAGCAGCTTAATGGGGGAGCGGGGGGCCTACAATGAGCAGTTCTTC. Residues: CASSLMGERGAYNEQFF.

In this sample, this clone turned up once. The rearrangement joins TRBV19 to TRBJ1-2; D perhaps matches TRBD1 (6 bases). The CDR3 has 14 residues. Germline values: CDR1 LNHDA, CDR2 SQIVND (reference sequence). V gave up 3 bases and J gave up 7 bases, with 15 bases separating them. CDR3 nucleotide sequence: TGTGCCAGTAGTATCTCCCTAGACAGGACTGGCTACACCTTC. It translates to CASSISLDRTGYTF. The whole variable domain, filled in from reference TRBV19 and TRBJ1-2, reads DGGITQSPKYLFRKEGQNVTLSCEQNLNHDAMYWYRQDPGQGLRLIYYSQIVNDFQKGDIAEGYSVSREKKESFPLTVTSAQKNPTAFYLCASSISLDRTGYTFGSGTRLTVV.

This chain uses TRBV7-2 with TRBJ2-1, with 11 positions matching TRBD1. V gave up 5 bases and J gave up 9 bases; unmatched junction bases: 9. The CDR3 sequence is 15 residues long. Germline V gene data show CDR1 as SGHTA and CDR2 as FQGNSA. The DNA for the CDR3 is TGTGCCAGCAGCGAAGGACAGGGGGCAAGAGGTGAGCAGTTCTTC. Its translation: CASSEGQGARGEQFF.

This clone has just a few counts. J is TRBJ2-2 and V is TRBV6-4; TRBD2 aligns across 12 bases. This CDR3 comprises 15 residues. The J segment lost 3 bases and the V segment lost 4 bases, leaving 0 bases of the junction unmatched. Germline-derived CDR1 and CDR2 are MRHNA and SNTAGT. CDR3 nucleotide sequence: TGTGCCAGCAGTGGACTAGCGGGGGACACCGGGGAGCTGTTTTTT. Translating it yields CASSGLAGDTGELFF.

The V gene is TRBV6-1, the J gene TRBJ1-5; the match to TRBD1 covers 9 bases. The CDR3 runs to 13 residues. Germline trimming cut 8 bases from V and 5 bases from J; bases unmatched to any gene: 4. CDR1 is MNHNS and CDR2 is SASEGT in the germline V gene. CDR3 residues: CASRRDRDQPQHF. For the CDR3, the DNA is TGTGCCAGCCGCCGGGACAGGGATCAGCCCCAGCATTTT.

The chain couples TRBV29-1 to TRBJ1-1, with TRBD1 identical over 10 bases. Germline V gene sequence: CDR1 SQVTM, CDR2 ANQGSEA. J lost 1 base, V lost 7 bases, and 3 bases had no gene match. The CDR3 has 13 amino acids. In DNA, the CDR3 is TGCAGCGCGGGACAGGGGAAGAACACTGAAGCTTTCTTT. It codes for CSAGQGKNTEAFF.

This chain links TRBV6-5 with TRBJ2-7; 12 nucleotides line up with TRBD2. Germline values: CDR1 MNHEY, CDR2 SVGAGI. V was clipped by 7 bases and J by 3 bases; unmatched bases: 4. The CDR3 consists of 14 residues. For the CDR3, the DNA is TGTGCCAGCAAAACGACTAGCGGGAGCTACGAGCAGTACTTC. It yields the protein CASKTTSGSYEQYF.

This clone showed up just a few times. The chain joins TRBV7-9 to TRBJ1-2; possible D gene TRBD1, 5 bases. This CDR3 is 17 amino acids long. Trimming took off 3 bases at V and 3 bases at J, with 20 bases between the two ends. Germline V lookup: CDR1 SEHNR, CDR2 FQNEAQ (reference sequence). This chain's CDR3 is CASSFRPQWGGDYGYTF. In DNA, the CDR3 is TGTGCCAGCAGCTTCCGGCCCCAGTGGGGAGGGGACTATGGCTACACCTTC.

CDR3 sequence (DNA): TGCGCCAGCAGCCAAGTGACGGGCGGGGGGGCGTCTTTCATCGGCACAGATACGCAGTATTTT. Translated: CASSQVTGGGASFIGTDTQYF. The V gene is TRBV4-3, the J gene TRBJ2-3; 9 positions match TRBD2. Germline V lookup: CDR1 LGHNA, CDR2 YSLEER. This CDR3 spans 21 amino acids. The trim removed 1 base at V and 1 base at J, leaving 18 bases unmatched.

This rearrangement joins TRBV23-1 to TRBJ2-7, with 10 bases identical to TRBD1. TRBV23-1 is sorted into the ORF group, with uncertain function. The CDR3 covers 16 residues. The V and J ends lost 4 bases and 4 bases, in that order; junction bases with no gene match: 10. CDR3 amino acids: CASSRPGQGIHYEQYF. The CDR3 coding sequence is TGCGCCAGCAGTCGACCGGGACAGGGGATCCATTACGAGCAGTACTTC.

In nucleotides, the CDR3 is TGTGCCAGCAGTGTCGGGACTAGCATTTATGAGCAGTTCTTC. Translation gives CASSVGTSIYEQFF. The chain uses TRBV28 and TRBJ2-1; 9 bases map to TRBD2. The junction had 7 bases not matched to a gene; V was cut back by 5 bases and J by 8 bases. The CDR3 is 14 amino acids. Germline V gives CDR1 MDHEN, CDR2 SYDVKM.

This chain connects TRBV5-1 to TRBJ2-4; D perhaps matches TRBD1 (5 bases). The V end lost 4 bases, the J end lost 0 bases, and 8 bases lay between the germline ends. This CDR3 has 14 residues. Germline lookup yields CDR1 SGHRS and CDR2 YFSETQ. The CDR3 coding sequence is TGCGCCAGCAGCCCGACAGTAGCCAAAAACATTCAGTACTTC. Translated, it gives CASSPTVAKNIQYF.

This chain connects TRBV19 to TRBJ2-1, with a possible D match to TRBD1 (6 bases). Germline-derived CDR1 and CDR2 are LNHDA and SQIVND (reference sequence). The V end lost 5 bases, the J end lost 8 bases, and 10 bases lay between the germline ends. The CDR3 extends over 12 amino acids. CDR3 sequence reads: CASSLQGYEQFF. The CDR3 bases are TGTGCCAGTAGTCTACAGGGCTATGAGCAGTTCTTC.

The chain uses TRBV11-1 and TRBJ2-6; D unresolved. Trimming removed 4 bases from V and 1 base from J, with 5 bases in between. The CDR3 loop spans 14 amino acids. Germline CDR1 SGHAT, CDR2 FQDESV (reference sequence). The CDR3: CASSSLSGANVLTF. CDR3 nucleotide sequence: TGTGCCAGCAGCTCGTTATCTGGGGCCAACGTCCTGACTTTC.

The rearrangement uses TRBV5-1 and TRBJ1-4; no definite D call. Per the germline V gene, CDR1 is SGHRS and CDR2 is YFSETQ. The CDR3 consists of 14 residues. V shed 4 bases and J shed 4 bases, with 11 bases lying between them. CDR3 residues: CASSPPGVNEKLFF. CDR3 DNA sequence: TGCGCCAGCAGCCCCCCGGGAGTTAATGAAAAACTGTTTTTT.